The present entry profiles one T cell receptor beta chain with its context. This record comes from a study of shared clonotypes between healthy human individuals. Looking at the study overall: CD4 naive and CD4 memory each took three plates per donor, while CD8 naive took two and CD8 memory one.

Profiling relied on immunoSEQ multiplex PCR, and the TCRdb table lists in-frame clones only, not all of them. The data hold more than 1,200,000 clones, with approximately 98.5% observed a single time. This CDR3 has 16 amino acids. Deletions cut 5 bases from V and 1 base from J, with 18 bases between. In germline, CDR1 is SGHAT, CDR2 FQNNGV. The chain is built from TRBV11-2 and TRBJ2-7; a weak D match, TRBD1 (5 bases). This clonotype was sampled from a man in his thirties or forties in good health. Sequencing was done on a sample of naive CD4+ T cells sorted from blood. The subset is: CD45RA+ positively selected. CDR3 sequence: CASSPRAPTQSYEQYF. CDR3 bases: TGTGCCAGCAGCCCCAGGGCTCCGACTCAGTCCTACGAGCAGTACTTC. The variable domain in full, completed from reference TRBV11-2 and TRBJ2-7, reads EAGVAQSPRYKIIEKRQSVAFWCNPISGHATLYWYQQILGQGPKLLIQFQNNGVVDDSQLPKDRFSAERLKGVDSTLKIQPAKLEDSAVYLCASSPRAPTQSYEQYFGPGTRLTVT.